These 25 T cell receptor beta chains originate from one sample sequenced in a study of shared clonotypes between healthy human individuals. Naive CD8 populations comprised CD45RO-negative cells positively selected for CCR7, excluding terminally differentiated effector memory CD45RA+ cells. TCRdb's table, derived via immunoSEQ multiplex PCR, lists solely in-frame clones and lacks some. This table holds approximately 810,000 clones, over 90% found once. Sequences were obtained from naive CD8+ T cells sorted from blood. The receptors shown here come from a man aged 25 to 40 in good health.

This chain connects TRBV9 to TRBJ2-3, with 8 bases aligning to TRBD1. Germline-derived CDR1 and CDR2 are SGDLS and YYNGEE. V was pared by 3 bases and J by 0 bases, with 9 bases of the junction left unmatched. The CDR3 length is 17 residues. Here the CDR3 reads CASSARQGTLSTDTQYF. The CDR3 DNA reads TGTGCCAGCAGCGCCAGACAGGGGACGCTAAGCACAGATACGCAGTATTTT.

The chain uses TRBV19 and TRBJ2-3; 11 nucleotides agree with TRBD2. Germline lookup yields CDR1 LNHDA and CDR2 SQIVND (reference sequence). The CDR3 consists of 13 residues. V was pared by 10 bases and J by 5 bases, with 5 bases of the junction left unmatched. CDR3 loop: CATRLAGGDTQYF. The CDR3 bases are TGTGCCACCCGGCTAGCGGGAGGAGATACGCAGTATTTT.

This clone has a single count. V usage is TRBV5-4 and J usage is TRBJ2-7; D is unresolved. Germline loops: CDR1 SGHNT, CDR2 YYREEE (reference sequence). Trimming removed 3 bases at V and 3 bases at J, with 10 bases between. The CDR3 length is 13 residues. The CDR3 spells CASSSSEFYEQYF. CDR3 coding DNA: TGTGCCAGCAGCTCATCAGAATTCTACGAGCAGTACTTC.

The chain carries TRBV9 and TRBJ1-2; possible D gene TRBD1, 6 bases. Germline V gene data show CDR1 as SGDLS and CDR2 as YYNGEE. Deletions cut 0 bases from V and 0 bases from J, with 9 bases between. The CDR3 is 15 amino acids. DNA for the CDR3: TGTGCCAGCAGCGTAGCCCGGACAGCTAACTATGGCTACACCTTC. The encoded protein is CASSVARTANYGYTF.

The rearrangement joins TRBV27 to TRBJ2-7, with D maybe TRBD2 (5 bases). This CDR3 contains 13 residues. The V and J ends lost 6 bases and 2 bases respectively, with 11 bases between them. Germline CDR1 reads MNHEY; CDR2 reads SMNVEV (reference sequence). CDR3 residues: CASRGVPTYEQYF. In DNA, the CDR3 is TGTGCCAGCAGGGGAGTCCCAACCTACGAGCAGTACTTC.

This clone was recorded once. V is TRBV19 and J is TRBJ1-5; D is possibly TRBD1 (5 bases). Looked up from germline, CDR1 is LNHDA and CDR2 is SQIVND (reference sequence). Trimming pared 5 bases from V and 6 bases from J, leaving 17 bases between. CDR3 length equals 15 residues. CDR3: CASSPRDDRFQPQHF. CDR3 sequence (DNA): TGTGCCAGTAGTCCTCGGGACGACCGATTTCAGCCCCAGCATTTT.

The chain uses TRBV19 and TRBJ2-2; 8 nucleotides agree with TRBD1. The V segment lost 5 bases and the J segment 6 bases; nucleotides outside the gene matches: 8. The CDR3 is 15 residues long. Germline V lookup: CDR1 LNHDA, CDR2 SQIVND (reference sequence). Here the CDR3 reads CASSPGQVMAGELFF. The CDR3 DNA sequence: TGTGCCAGTAGTCCGGGACAGGTTATGGCCGGGGAGCTGTTTTTT.

The genes are TRBV11-2 and TRBJ2-1; D may be TRBD2 (7 bases). This CDR3 region has 18 residues. V was trimmed by 4 bases and J by 9 bases, leaving 28 bases between them. Germline V gives CDR1 SGHAT, CDR2 FQNNGV. CDR3 sequence: CASSSWGRASGNRGEQFF. CDR3 DNA: TGTGCCAGCAGCTCATGGGGGCGTGCTAGCGGTAATCGAGGTGAGCAGTTCTTC.

CDR3 DNA: TGTGCCAGCAGCTCGGGGGACAGGGAAAACTATGGCTACACCTTC. Protein product: CASSSGDRENYGYTF. The rearrangement links TRBV7-9 to TRBJ1-2; 9 nucleotides line up with TRBD1. Germline values: CDR1 SEHNR, CDR2 FQNEAQ (reference sequence). The CDR3 contains 15 residues. V shed 4 bases, J shed 2 bases, and the junction held 5 bases outside the gene matches.

This rearrangement joins TRBV29-1 to TRBJ2-7; 7 bases agree with TRBD1. The CDR3 contains 13 residues. CDR1 SQVTM and CDR2 ANQGSEA come from the germline V gene. The V and J ends lost 0 bases and 7 bases, in that order; junction bases with no gene match: 6. CDR3: CSVEDGETGEQYF. The CDR3 coding sequence is TGCAGCGTTGAAGATGGGGAGACAGGGGAGCAGTACTTC.

CDR3 nucleotide sequence: TGCGCCAGCAGCTTGTACAGCACAGATACGCAGTATTTT. Its protein product is CASSLYSTDTQYF. J is TRBJ2-3 and V is TRBV5-1; D unclear. The ends were cut back, 1 base at V and 0 bases at J, with 3 bases in the middle. Germline CDR1 is SGHRS and CDR2 is YFSETQ. CDR3 length equals 13 residues.

The chain joins TRBV15 to TRBJ2-1; unclear D gene. Trimming shortened V by 5 bases and J by 0 bases, and 11 bases separated the two germline ends. Germline CDR1 LNHNV, CDR2 YYDKDF (reference sequence). The CDR3 runs to 15 residues. The CDR3 DNA sequence: TGTGCCACCAGCTTGATCGTAAGCTCCTACAATGAGCAGTTCTTC. Encoded protein: CATSLIVSSYNEQFF.

The rearrangement links TRBV7-9 to TRBJ2-1; 9 nucleotides agree with TRBD2. The trim removed 4 bases at V and 8 bases at J, leaving 6 bases unmatched. CDR3 length: 14 amino acids. CDR1 and CDR2 from the germline V gene are SEHNR and FQNEAQ (reference sequence). CDR3 in amino acids: CASSSLAGGDEQFF. The CDR3 DNA follows: TGTGCCAGCAGCTCCTTGGCGGGAGGGGATGAGCAGTTCTTC.

This clone was seen a single time. The chain uses TRBV28 and TRBJ1-1, with 9 nucleotides matching TRBD1. Trimming at V came to 5 bases and at J to 4 bases, leaving 8 bases not matched to a gene. Per the germline V gene, CDR1 is MDHEN and CDR2 is SYDVKM. This CDR3 region has 15 residues. CDR3 in DNA: TGTGCCAGCAGTCCCACGGGACAGGGCGGCACTGAAGCTTTCTTT. As protein: CASSPTGQGGTEAFF.

The rearrangement joins TRBV5-4 to TRBJ2-1, with 9 bases that match TRBD2. The germline gives CDR1 SGHNT, CDR2 YYREEE (reference sequence). This CDR3 spans 16 amino acids. V shed 4 bases, J shed 6 bases, and the junction held 11 bases outside the gene matches. The CDR3 spells CASSRLFGGRANEQFF. As DNA, the CDR3 is TGTGCCAGCAGCCGACTTTTCGGCGGGAGGGCCAATGAGCAGTTCTTC.

The chain has TRBV27 and TRBJ2-7; 10 nucleotides align to TRBD2. In germline, CDR1 is MNHEY, CDR2 SMNVEV (reference sequence). The CDR3 is 14 amino acids. The V gene end was trimmed by 0 bases and the J gene end by 6 bases; junction bases not matched to a gene: 2. CDR3 nucleotide sequence: TGTGCCAGCAGTTTATCGGGACTAGCGAGCGAGCAGTACTTC. Amino acids: CASSLSGLASEQYF.

V is TRBV7-9 and J is TRBJ2-7; possibly TRBD1 or TRBD2 for D (5 bases each). The CDR3 has 16 residues. The V end was cut by 3 bases, the J end by 0 bases, with 15 bases between. Germline assignment: CDR1 SEHNR and CDR2 FQNEAQ (reference sequence). CDR3 loop: CASSFGATTDSYEQYF. In DNA form, the CDR3 reads TGTGCCAGCAGCTTCGGGGCGACTACCGACTCCTACGAGCAGTACTTC.

This clone is a singleton in its sample. The sample has other DNA sequences that encode this CDR3 too. The rearrangement uses TRBV5-1 and TRBJ2-7; perhaps TRBD2 as D (6 bases). In germline, CDR1 is SGHRS, CDR2 YFSETQ. Between the trimmed V and J ends, which lost 0 bases and 2 bases, there was a span of 9 bases. The CDR3 consists of 14 residues. The CDR3 loop is CASSLVGGTYEQYF. The CDR3 bases are TGCGCCAGCAGCTTGGTTGGGGGGACCTACGAGCAGTACTTC.

The chain has TRBV4-3 and TRBJ2-7; 9 bases map to TRBD2. The germline gives CDR1 LGHNA, CDR2 YSLEER. Germline trimming cut 0 bases from V and 4 bases from J; bases unmatched to any gene: 7. This CDR3 comprises 16 residues. This CDR3 is CASSQEWRGGTYEQYF. CDR3 nucleotides: TGCGCCAGCAGCCAAGAGTGGCGGGGGGGCACATACGAGCAGTACTTC.

The rearrangement uses TRBV5-1 and TRBJ2-6; D is unresolved. This CDR3 has 15 amino acids. V lost 0 bases, J lost 2 bases, and 6 bases lay in between. Germline-derived CDR1 and CDR2 are SGHRS and YFSETQ. The chain's CDR3 is CASSLAAAGANVLTF. The DNA for the CDR3 is TGCGCCAGCAGCTTGGCGGCGGCTGGGGCCAACGTCCTGACTTTC. Full variable domain (remainder filled in from reference TRBV5-1 and TRBJ2-6): KAGVTQTPRYLIKTRGQQVTLSCSPISGHRSVSWYQQTPGQGLQFLFEYFSETQRNKGNFPGRFSGRQFSNSRSEMNVSTLELGDSALYLCASSLAAAGANVLTFGAGSRLTVL.

The gene calls are TRBV10-3 and TRBJ2-7, with TRBD2 matching over 12 bases. The junction had 6 bases not matched to a gene; V was cut back by 0 bases and J by 0 bases. The CDR3 runs 18 residues. Germline V CDR1 and CDR2: ENHRY, SYGVKD. In DNA form, the CDR3 reads TGTGCCATCAGTGAGTCGATGGAGGGACTAGCGGGCTCCTACGAGCAGTACTTC. This codes for CAISESMEGLAGSYEQYF.

The gene calls are TRBV19 and TRBJ2-1; TRBD2 matches 10 bases. The CDR3 runs to 15 residues. Germline CDR1 is LNHDA and CDR2 is SQIVND (reference sequence). V gave up 4 bases and J gave up 7 bases; unmatched junction bases: 7. CDR3 residues: CASSTIAGGINEQFF. Here the CDR3 DNA reads TGTGCCAGTAGTACTATAGCGGGAGGTATAAATGAGCAGTTCTTC.

The V call is TRBV2, the J call TRBJ2-7; the D gene is possibly TRBD1 (5 bases). Germline V lookup: CDR1 SNHLY, CDR2 FYNNEI. The CDR3 is made up of 13 amino acids. Trimming took off 4 bases at V and 6 bases at J, with 13 bases between the two ends. CDR3 bases: TGTGCCAGCAGTGTTGACAGTGACCTCGAGCAGTACTTC. It encodes CASSVDSDLEQYF.

J is TRBJ2-7 and V is TRBV30; either TRBD1 or TRBD2 may fit D (5 bases each). CDR1 GTSNPN and CDR2 SVGIG come from the germline V gene (reference sequence). The CDR3 consists of 15 residues. Trimming cost V 4 bases and J 4 bases, with 20 bases left between them. CDR3 in amino acids: CAWNHPGAGGYEQYF. CDR3 DNA: TGTGCCTGGAACCACCCTGGGGCGGGTGGATACGAGCAGTACTTC.

The rearrangement uses TRBV5-5 and TRBJ1-5, with 9 bases that match TRBD1. This CDR3 has 19 residues. From germline, CDR1 is SGHKS and CDR2 YYEKEE (reference sequence). V dropped 4 bases and J dropped 0; count of bases not matched to a gene: 14. This chain's CDR3 is CASSAGPGQGLNSNQPQHF. The CDR3 bases are TGTGCCAGCAGCGCGGGCCCGGGACAGGGTCTCAATAGCAATCAGCCCCAGCATTTT.